This TCR beta chain derives from a study of identical twins. This clonotype has just a few counts. TCRdb re-analysed the 5' RACE reads in MiXCR, keeping a single row per CDR3 protein. The sample lists 500,000 or so distinct CDR3 sequences; 13% to 15% were seen once. In germline, CDR1 is SGHRS, CDR2 YFSETQ. The CDR3 spans 15 residues. Trimming removed 5 bases from V and 2 bases from J; junction bases left unmatched: 7. In addition, the sample was reused for a study of yellow fever vaccine responses in identical twins.

Sequencing was carried out using CD4+ T cells sorted from blood. J is TRBJ2-3 and V is TRBV5-1; 8 positions agree with TRBD2. The sequence was collected from a woman younger than 35 in good health. DNA of the CDR3: TGCGCCAGCAGGCGAGGACTAGCCATCACAGATACGCAGTATTTT. It encodes CASRRGLAITDTQYF.